This T cell receptor beta chain was recorded in a study of CD8+ T cells in alopecia areata (dated by TCRdb to the late 2010s). Context from the whole study: Treated patients were enrolled in an open-label pilot trial of oral tofacitinib at 5 to 10 mg twice daily for moderate-to-severe alopecia areata. Clonality in the scalp was compared among normal scalp (n=4), patchy alopecia areata scalp (n=8), and alopecia totalis/universalis scalp (n=8). Amplification of TCRbeta CDR3 regions was done by immunoSEQ multiplex PCR using 35 Vbeta forward primers and 13 Jbeta reverse primers. The RNA source kit depended on sample type: the PAXgene miRNA kit for fixed scalp, the miRNeasy kit for PBMCs, and the RNeasy kit for mouse skin. Biopsies were taken from tofacitinib-treated patients at baseline and at 4 and 24 weeks of treatment, and a later scalp biopsy was taken in several of the tofacitinib-treated patients. Scalp tissue and sorted CD4+ and CD8+ peripheral blood T cells from patchy and totalis/universalis alopecia areata patients and from healthy controls were covered by human TCRbeta sequencing. Tofacitinib was administered for 6 to 18 months, and 6 months of follow-up off drug were then conducted to assess delayed response and recurrence. The study used high-throughput TCRbeta sequencing to examine T cell clonal expansion in alopecia areata, in both the C3H/HeJ mouse model and human patients.

Sample time point, as interpreted from the label and publication: baseline before oral tofacitinib. Lesional scalp punch biopsies and peripheral blood were collected from alopecia areata patients. PBMCs were isolated by density centrifugation and stained for CD3, CD4 and CD8, and CD4+ and CD8+ T cells were sorted on a FACSAria. The library was obtained by the immunoSEQ multiplex PCR assay. To provide template for TCR sequencing, every sample had RNA extracted and reverse transcribed into cDNA. First-strand cDNA was synthesized with SuperScript III using a 2:1 mix of oligo-dT and random hexamers. Amplification bias was assessed with a synthetic immune receptor repertoire, and residual bias was removed computationally. The authors' analysis ran thus. After raw reads were preprocessed to remove errors, the CDR3 was defined following IMGT conventions as running from the conserved cysteine to phenylalanine. Clonality was computed as 1 minus the Shannon entropy, with the entropy normalized by log2 of the number of productive unique TCRs. Whether each scalp clone was CD4 or CD8 was inferred by checking scalp TCRbeta sequences against the CD4 and CD8 repertoires from sorted blood. Not all clones reach the TCRdb copy of this immuneACCESS table, which keeps in-frame sequences only. Checked studies attribute under half of the gap to unresolved V genes and leave the rest unexplained. D and trimming come from the DNA, and the V and J calls and clone size come from that table. For this sample the table gives 200,000 to 250,000 clones, of which 50% to 60% were detected only once. In total, the top ten clones hold just over 0.45% of the sample.

V and J are truncated by 10 bases and 2 bases respectively, leaving an intervening sequence of 17 bases. CDR1 and CDR2, looked up from the germline V gene, are MNHEY and SVGAGI. The CDR3 holds 14 amino acids from the cysteine to the phenylalanine. CDR3 DNA only is kept here, 42 bases in frame from base 1. There are a few counts of this clone. The antigen it recognizes is unknown. The sample holds no much larger clone one base away, and base qualities are not on file. Overall results and qualifications from the work: Unlike mouse skin, which is dominated by gammadelta T cells, normal human skin has resident alphabeta T cells that are also sequenced, and this complicates analysis of the scalp TCR repertoire. TCR sequences shared between patients were less clear than in mice, possibly partly because of HLA diversity in the patient population. Compared with normal scalp, lesional scalp, particularly in alopecia totalis/universalis, had higher clonality and more expanded CD8+ clones, which suggests antigenic drive.

The sequencing used CD4+ T cells sorted from blood, collected at week 0. This sequence originates from a human donor with alopecia areata. The sequence joins TRBV6-5 to TRBJ1-1; no confident D gene assignment can be made. The CDR3 amino acid sequence is: CATITRVPNTEAFF. DNA sequence: TGTGCCACAATAACGCGTGTCCCAAACACTGAAGCTTTCTTT.